This entry lists 24 T cell receptor beta chains sequenced from one sample in a study of T cell clonality in common variable immunodeficiency. TCRdb's copy holds only in-frame clones and misses some; the assay was immunoSEQ multiplex PCR. Listed here are about 52,000 clones without any singletons, the top ten holding around 2%. The sequenced sample was peripheral blood mononuclear cells. Receptors were obtained from a person aged 18 to 75 in good health.

As for this clone: An end of the junction does not agree with germline; a read error may underlie this. The read finishes 3 residues shy of the CDR3 end, and the germline J gene is used to complete it. The same CDR3 also results from other DNA sequences found in this sample. The V call is TRBV2, the J call TRBJ1-3; D not resolved. The CDR3 runs to 13 residues. Germline CDR1 and CDR2: SNHLY and FYNNEI. The covered CDR3 bases are TGTGCCAGCGGTCGGGTAGCTGGAAACACG. Its translation: CASGRVAGNT. The whole CDR3 region reads CASGRVAGNTIYF.

This clone was detected many times. Coverage ceases 3 residues before the CDR3 finishes, and the germline J gene fills in the end. The genes are TRBV20-1 and TRBJ2-4, with D possibly TRBD1 on 5 matching bases. CDR3 length equals 14 residues. Germline values: CDR1 DFQATT, CDR2 SNEGSKA (reference sequence). Trimming removed 3 bases at V and 1 base at J, with 10 bases between. Incomplete CDR3 DNA: TGCAGTGCTAGTGGGGCTTCGGCCAAAAACATT. It is translated as CSASGASAKNI. The CDR3 reads in full as CSASGASAKNIQYF.

This clone was seen a few times. The read falls 3 residues short of the CDR3 end, and the missing part is taken from the germline J gene. The V and J genes are TRBV7-2 and TRBJ1-1, with no clear D. The V and J ends lost 0 bases and 1 base respectively, with 12 bases between them. Germline V CDR1 and CDR2: SGHTA, FQGNSA. The length of the CDR3 is 16 residues. This CDR3 is CASSLARGARNTEAFF. The covered CDR3 bases are TGTGCCAGCAGCTTAGCCCGGGGTGCGCGGAACACTGAA.

This clone appeared many times. Sequencing ends 3 residues short of the CDR3 end; the germline J gene provides the rest. This rearrangement joins TRBV30 to TRBJ2-3, with TRBD2 matching 10 bases. The germline V gene encodes CDR1 GTSNPN and CDR2 SVGIG (reference sequence). CDR3 length equals 18 residues. J lost 2 bases, V lost 0 bases, and 11 bases had no gene match. Incomplete CDR3 DNA: TGTGCCTGGAGTGTCCCAGGCGGGCTAGCGGGAGTCACAGATACG. Translation gives CAWSVPGGLAGVTDT. The full-length CDR3 reads as CAWSVPGGLAGVTDTQYF.

This clone came up many times. The CDR3 end lies 3 residues beyond the end of the read and is filled in from the germline J gene. The chain combines TRBV30 with TRBJ2-1, with unresolved D. V was shortened by 2 bases and J by 7 bases, with 9 bases between the two germline ends. The CDR3 sequence is 12 residues long. From germline, CDR1 is GTSNPN and CDR2 SVGIG (reference sequence). Here the CDR3 reads CAWSRDQNEQFF. Incomplete CDR3 DNA: TGTGCCTGGAGTCGAGATCAGAATGAG.

This clone was found a few times. At one of its ends the junction is not consistent with the germline gene, which may arise from a read error. The read terminates 3 residues ahead of where the CDR3 ends, so the germline J gene completes it. This sequence joins TRBV19 and TRBJ2-1; D uncertain. Germline values: CDR1 LNHDA, CDR2 SQIVND (reference sequence). This CDR3 spans 15 amino acids. The CDR3 bases that were read are TGTGCCACCGCCCCCCAGCATAGCTCCTGCAATGAG. Translating gives CATAPQHSSCNE. The whole CDR3 protein reads CATAPQHSSCNEQFF.

This clone was seen repeatedly, ten times or more. The read ends 3 residues shy of where the CDR3 ends; the end is completed using the germline J gene. This sequence joins TRBV30 and TRBJ2-1; 7 bases fit TRBD2. The germline V gene encodes CDR1 GTSNPN and CDR2 SVGIG (reference sequence). This CDR3 spans 14 amino acids. Unmatched junction bases numbered 7, after V lost 3 bases and J lost 5 bases. The CDR3 DNA, read in part, is TGTGCCTGGAGAAGGGCGGGAGCCGACAATGAG. Translating gives CAWRRAGADNE. The complete CDR3 sequence is CAWRRAGADNEQFF.

Many counts were recorded for this clone. The sequenced fragment ends 3 residues before the CDR3 boundary, so the rest is inferred from the germline J gene. The chain couples TRBV5-1 to TRBJ2-7, with 7 bases matching TRBD2. The CDR3 totals 11 residues. Germline V gene lookup returns CDR1 SGHRS and CDR2 YFSETQ. Unmatched junction bases numbered 4, after V lost 7 bases and J lost 6 bases. Partial CDR3 DNA: TGCGCCAGCCTGGGCGGGGGCGAG. It specifies CASLGGGE. The full CDR3 is CASLGGGEQYF.

This clone has ten or more counts. Read coverage stops 3 residues before the CDR3 terminus; the germline J gene supplies the remainder. V and J are TRBV6-1 and TRBJ1-5; D possibly corresponds to TRBD1 (6 bases). The CDR3 totals 15 residues. CDR1 and CDR2 (germline): MNHNS, SASEGT. V was shortened by 0 bases and J by 6 bases, with 12 bases between the two germline ends. CDR3 residues: CASSEARQGIQPQHF. CDR3 DNA, as far as it was read: TGTGCCAGCAGTGAAGCCCGGCAGGGGATTCAGCCC.

This clone was seen repeatedly, ten times or more. The read comes to an end 3 residues before the CDR3 does, leaving the germline J gene to fill in the end. The chain joins TRBV11-2 to TRBJ2-5; D perhaps matches TRBD1 (6 bases). Germline V lookup: CDR1 SGHAT, CDR2 FQNNGV. CDR3 size: 12 residues. Between the trimmed V and J ends, which lost 8 bases and 4 bases, there was a span of 11 bases. Incomplete CDR3 DNA: TGTGCCAGCGGGGGCCCAAGAGAGACC. Amino acid sequence: CASGGPRET. The CDR3 reads in full as CASGGPRETQYF.

This clone was seen at least ten times. The CDR3 is cut off 3 residues early in the read; its end comes from the germline J gene. The V gene is TRBV7-9, the J gene TRBJ1-5; 9 bases align to TRBD1. V gave up 5 bases and J gave up 5 bases; unmatched junction bases: 1. The CDR3 spans 13 residues. CDR1 is SEHNR and CDR2 is FQNEAQ in the germline V gene (reference sequence). CDR3: CASSRTGDQPQHF. Partial CDR3 DNA: TGTGCCAGCAGCAGGACAGGGGATCAGCCC.

This clone has only a few counts. The read ends 3 residues before the CDR3 terminus; that terminus is restored from the germline J gene. The gene calls are TRBV18 and TRBJ1-5; D gene unclear. V was cut by 4 bases and J by 5 bases, with 9 bases left in between. In germline, CDR1 is KGHSH, CDR2 LQKENI. This CDR3 contains 13 residues. The covered CDR3 bases are TGTGCCAGCTCACGAGCCAAAGATCAGCCC. It codes for CASSRAKDQP. The CDR3 as a whole reads CASSRAKDQPQHF.

At least ten counts were recorded for this clone. Read sequence stops 3 residues before the CDR3 end, and the germline J gene provides the missing end. The chain joins TRBV18 to TRBJ2-1; TRBD2 aligns across 9 bases. The CDR3 spans 20 residues. In germline, CDR1 is KGHSH, CDR2 LQKENI. Losses at the gene ends were 3 bases for V and 9 bases for J; bases not matched to a gene: 24. The sequenced CDR3 bases are TGTGCCAGCTCACCCCGGGTCCCCGGAGCGGGGGGCCAGACGGCCACTGAG. This codes for CASSPRVPGAGGQTATE. Given in full, the CDR3 is CASSPRVPGAGGQTATEQFF.

In this sample, this clone turned up many times. The CDR3 end falls 3 residues outside the read, so it is completed with the germline J gene. The genes are TRBV12-5 and TRBJ2-3; 7 nucleotides agree with TRBD1. Germline loops: CDR1 LGHNT, CDR2 FRNRAP. The CDR3 extends over 13 amino acids. The CDR3 sequence: CASGWDSWETQYF. The CDR3 bases that were read are TGTGCTAGTGGTTGGGACAGCTGGGAGACG.

At least ten counts were recorded for this clone. The read terminates 3 residues before the CDR3 end, so the remaining end is supplied by the germline J gene. V and J are TRBV30 and TRBJ2-3; a possible D gene is TRBD1 (5 bases). The CDR3 is 14 amino acids. V lost 4 bases, J lost 1 base, and 12 bases lay in between. CDR1 and CDR2 from the germline V gene are GTSNPN and SVGIG (reference sequence). The sequenced CDR3 bases are TGTGCCTGGACAGGGTCCCTGGGCACAGATACG. Its translation is CAWTGSLGTDT. Given in full, the CDR3 is CAWTGSLGTDTQYF.

This clone was counted many times. The read terminates 3 residues before the CDR3 end, so the remaining end is supplied by the germline J gene. V and J are TRBV29-1 and TRBJ2-2, with 7 bases fitting TRBD1. J was trimmed by 6 bases and V by 7 bases; bases with no gene match: 8. The length of the CDR3 is 13 residues. Germline V gives CDR1 SQVTM, CDR2 ANQGSEA. CDR3: CSAKQGFSGELFF. CDR3 DNA, as far as it was read: TGCAGCGCCAAACAGGGGTTCTCCGGGGAG.

With respect to this clone: This sequence may be a read error, since a much larger clone differs from it by one base. The read halts 3 residues ahead of the CDR3 end, with the missing end drawn from the germline J gene. The chain combines TRBV5-1 with TRBJ1-4, with D maybe TRBD1 (5 bases). Germline V gene data show CDR1 as SGHRS and CDR2 as YFSETQ. This CDR3 has 15 amino acids. CDR3 bases read: TGCGCCAGCGGGGGGGTGAGCCCTGGGGCCAACGTA. As protein: CASGGVSPGANV. The full CDR3 sequence reads CASGGVSPGANVLFF.

This clone rates as medium-sized. The DNA ends 3 residues before the CDR3 does, and the rest of the CDR3 is filled in from the germline J gene. The chain couples TRBV5-1 to TRBJ2-7; tentatively, D is TRBD2 (6 bases). Trimming removed 3 bases from V and 1 base from J, with 17 bases in between. Germline CDR1 and CDR2: SGHRS and YFSETQ. This CDR3 region has 16 residues. The CDR3 is CASSSPPAGTSYEQYF. CDR3 bases read: TGCGCCAGCAGCTCCCCCCCGGCGGGGACTTCCTACGAG.

This clone has more than one count but fewer than ten. The read ends 3 residues early relative to the CDR3; the germline J gene fills the gap. Other DNA variants within this sample encode the same CDR3. The genes are TRBV7-9 and TRBJ1-3, with a weak D call TRBD1 (5 bases). The V end lost 5 bases, the J end lost 4 bases, and 12 bases lay between the germline ends. Germline values: CDR1 SEHNR, CDR2 FQNEAQ (reference sequence). This CDR3 is 14 amino acids long. CDR3 in amino acids: CASSVGLFGNTIYF. Incomplete CDR3 DNA: TGTGCCAGCAGCGTGGGGCTGTTCGGAAACACC.

At least ten counts were recorded for this clone. The observed sequence ends 3 residues before the CDR3 terminus, with the missing tail filled in from the germline J gene. This same CDR3 is encoded by further DNA sequences in the sample. The chain joins TRBV7-6 to TRBJ2-7, with 10 bases lining up with TRBD1. Germline assignment: CDR1 SGHVS and CDR2 FNYEAQ. The CDR3 covers 14 residues. The V and J ends lost 5 bases and 4 bases, in that order; junction bases with no gene match: 5. The CDR3 sequence is CASSPRTGGYEQYF. The sequenced part of the CDR3 DNA is TGTGCCAGCAGCCCCCGGACAGGGGGGTACGAG.

The CDR3 loop is CASSLGGAGFEQYF. CDR3 DNA, as far as it was read: TGTGCCAGCAGCTTAGGTGGGGCGGGGTTCGAG. The gene calls are TRBV7-9 and TRBJ2-7; D is possibly TRBD2 (6 bases). The read ends 3 residues before the CDR3 terminus; that terminus is restored from the germline J gene. Trimming left V 1 base short and J 6 bases short, with 13 bases between. Germline V CDR1 and CDR2: SEHNR, FQNEAQ (reference sequence). This CDR3 has 14 residues.

This clone came up many times. The CDR3 end lies 3 residues beyond the end of the read and is filled in from the germline J gene. This chain uses TRBV30 with TRBJ2-5; a possible D gene is TRBD1 (6 bases). CDR1 and CDR2 from the germline V gene are GTSNPN and SVGIG (reference sequence). Trimming stripped 3 bases from V and 6 bases from J, with 20 bases between. This CDR3 comprises 15 residues. The sequenced CDR3 bases are TGTGCCTGGAGCCCCGCAGGGGCCGTCCGAAAGACC. It translates to CAWSPAGAVRKT. In full, the CDR3 reads CAWSPAGAVRKTQYF.

This clone was observed many times. Read sequence stops 3 residues before the CDR3 end, and the germline J gene provides the missing end. The chain has TRBV6-2 or TRBV6-3 and TRBJ2-3, with 12 bases identical to TRBD2. This CDR3 comprises 16 residues. Looked up from germline, CDR1 is MNHEY and CDR2 is SVGEGT. V shed 7 bases and J 6 bases; nucleotides not matched to a gene: 11. The CDR3 loop reads CASTFSSGRAWDTQYF. CDR3 DNA, as far as it was read: TGTGCCAGCACCTTCTCTAGCGGGAGGGCCTGGGATACG.

There are many counts of this clone. The read ends 3 residues before the CDR3 terminus; that terminus is restored from the germline J gene. V gene TRBV5-4 combines with J gene TRBJ2-7, with D possibly being TRBD1 (6 bases). Germline assignment: CDR1 SGHNT and CDR2 YYREEE (reference sequence). The CDR3 contains 13 residues. V was pared by 2 bases and J by 6 bases, with 12 bases between. Partial CDR3 DNA: TGTGCCAGCAGCTTTACAGGGATGGGCGAG. Its translation: CASSFTGMGE. From start to end, the CDR3 is CASSFTGMGEQYF.